These T cell receptor beta chains were read from a single sample in a study of human T cells and chemical hapten exposure. TCRdb used MiXCR to reprocess the RACE reads, holding one entry per CDR3 protein. The sample contains tens of thousands of distinct CDR3 sequences, about 9.4% of which appear only once. The sample consisted of whole blood, taken in connection with sensitization to the hapten diphenylcyclopropenone (DPC). The origin of the receptors is a woman in her 50s with alopecia areata. Some clones in this sample may be carry-over from other donors' samples. Both conserved end residues are part of each CDR3. A D gene is named only where the DNA matches it firmly. Only some rows state a clone size, as once, few, many or a class for expanded clones.

V gene	J gene	clone size	D gene	CDR3 protein	CDR3 DNA
TRBV12-3/TRBV12-4	TRBJ1-5	many	.	CASGTLSNQPQHF	TGTGCCAGCGGGACGTTGAGCAATCAGCCCCAGCATTTT
TRBV7-3	TRBJ2-3	many	.	CASSPNRGFDGDTQYF	TGTGCCAGCAGTCCTAATCGGGGCTTCGACGGGGATACGCAGTATTTT
TRBV7-9	TRBJ2-1	many	.	CASSSTGGPYNEQFF	TGTGCCAGCAGCTCCACAGGTGGGCCTTACAATGAGCAGTTCTTC
TRBV12-5	TRBJ2-7	.	.	CASGFGAYEQYF	TGTGCTAGTGGATTCGGAGCCTACGAGCAGTACTTC
TRBV9	TRBJ1-1	.	.	CASSVEGLDTEAFF	TGTGCCAGCAGCGTAGAGGGCCTAGACACTGAAGCTTTCTTT
TRBV4-2	TRBJ2-1	many	.	CASSPDEDYDGNNEQFF	TGTGCCAGCAGCCCTGACGAGGACTACGATGGGAACAATGAGCAGTTCTTC
TRBV29-1	TRBJ2-3	.	.	CSVADWSTDTQYF	TGCAGCGTCGCCGACTGGAGCACAGATACGCAGTATTTT
TRBV20-1	TRBJ2-3	many	.	CSASGPSTDTQYF	TGCAGTGCTAGCGGACCTAGCACAGATACGCAGTATTTT
TRBV12-3/TRBV12-4	TRBJ2-1	many	.	CASTLGLALNEQFF	TGTGCCAGCACTTTAGGGCTAGCACTTAATGAGCAGTTCTTC
TRBV5-1	TRBJ2-1	few	.	CASSRGTGAGNEQFF	TGCGCCAGCAGCAGAGGTACGGGGGCGGGAAATGAGCAGTTCTTC
TRBV29-1	TRBJ2-3	few	.	CSVEKGGTDTQYF	TGCAGCGTTGAAAAGGGCGGCACAGATACGCAGTATTTT
TRBV12-3/TRBV12-4	TRBJ2-3	many	TRBD2	CASSSTGLAGVDTQYF	TGTGCCAGCAGTTCCACAGGACTAGCGGGAGTTGATACGCAGTATTTT
TRBV20-1	TRBJ2-2	many	TRBD2	CSARDLAGEVTGELFF	TGCAGTGCTAGAGATTTAGCGGGAGAGGTGACCGGGGAGCTGTTTTTT
TRBV19	TRBJ1-2	many	TRBD1	CASSATTGQGYTF	TGTGCCAGTAGTGCCACGACAGGGCAGGGCTACACCTTC
TRBV7-9	TRBJ1-2	.	.	CASSLVSTGYGYTF	TGTGCCAGCAGCTTAGTGTCGACAGGCTATGGCTACACCTTC
TRBV6-4	TRBJ2-3	many	.	CASSEDVEVDTQYF	TGTGCCAGCAGTGAAGATGTAGAAGTAGATACGCAGTATTTT
TRBV18	TRBJ2-1	many	.	CASSPSRGWSNEQFF	TGTGCCAGCTCACCATCGAGGGGGTGGAGCAATGAGCAGTTCTTC
TRBV29-1	TRBJ2-7	.	.	CSVESFSDNEQYF	TGCAGCGTTGAGTCTTTTTCGGACAACGAGCAGTACTTC
TRBV20-1	TRBJ2-7	few	TRBD1	CSARVGQGSLLDYEQYF	TGCAGTGCTAGAGTTGGACAGGGGTCCCTTTTAGACTACGAGCAGTACTTC
TRBV30	TRBJ1-5	.	.	CAWSVGGNQPQHF	TGTGCCTGGAGTGTGGGTGGTAATCAGCCCCAGCATTTT
TRBV18	TRBJ1-1	few	.	CASSPPPGMSEAFF	TGTGCCAGCTCACCACCGCCGGGGATGAGTGAAGCTTTCTTT
TRBV5-1	TRBJ2-1	many	TRBD2	CASSELAGGRNEQFF	TGCGCCAGCAGCGAACTAGCGGGAGGGCGGAATGAGCAGTTCTTC
TRBV29-1	TRBJ1-1	many	.	CSVGSGTEAFF	TGCAGCGTTGGCTCCGGCACTGAAGCTTTCTTT
TRBV20-1	TRBJ2-7	many	.	CSARGQTGHEQYF	TGCAGTGCTAGAGGACAAACAGGGCACGAGCAGTACTTC
TRBV18	TRBJ2-3	many	.	CASSPDHTDTQYF	TGTGCCAGCTCACCGGACCACACAGATACGCAGTATTTT
TRBV6-5	TRBJ2-6	many	.	CASSVYRDPGANVLTF	TGTGCCAGCAGTGTATACAGGGATCCCGGGGCCAACGTCCTGACTTTC
TRBV12-3/TRBV12-4	TRBJ1-6	.	.	CASTTQGSPLHF	TGTGCCAGCACCACACAGGGATCGCCCCTCCACTTT
TRBV7-9	TRBJ2-1	few	.	CASSFAEGWKFF	TGTGCCAGCAGCTTCGCGGAGGGGTGGAAGTTCTTC
TRBV10-3	TRBJ2-3	.	TRBD2	CAISAAGDKDTQYF	TGTGCCATCAGCGCAGCGGGAGATAAGGATACGCAGTATTTT
TRBV9	TRBJ1-5	.	.	CASRATGQPQHF	TGTGCCAGCAGAGCGACAGGTCAGCCCCAGCATTTT
TRBV4-2	TRBJ2-1	.	.	CASSQDRESYNEQFF	TGTGCCAGCAGCCAAGACAGGGAATCCTACAATGAGCAGTTCTTC
TRBV20-1	TRBJ1-2	many	.	CSGVVGTNYGYTF	TGTAGTGGGGTAGTCGGGACTAACTATGGCTACACCTTC
TRBV18	TRBJ1-1	few	.	CASSPQMNTEAFF	TGTGCCAGCTCACCACAAATGAACACTGAAGCTTTCTTT
TRBV5-1	TRBJ1-1	.	TRBD1	CASRRDSSEAFF	TGCGCCAGCAGACGGGACAGCTCTGAAGCTTTCTTT
TRBV19	TRBJ2-7	few	.	CASSGSSGVYEQYF	TGTGCCAGTAGCGGGTCCTCTGGGGTATACGAGCAGTACTTC
TRBV7-2	TRBJ1-1	many	.	CASSFKGWNTEAFF	TGTGCCAGCAGCTTCAAGGGGTGGAACACTGAAGCTTTCTTT
TRBV29-1	TRBJ1-1	many	.	CSVEVRRSTEAFF	TGCAGCGTTGAAGTCCGGCGGAGCACTGAAGCTTTCTTT
TRBV7-9	TRBJ2-6	.	TRBD1	CASRKAGGAFSGANVLTF	TGTGCCAGCAGGAAGGCAGGGGGCGCGTTCTCTGGGGCCAACGTCCTGACTTTC
TRBV5-1	TRBJ2-7	few	.	CASSLGSGGLTDYEQYF	TGCGCCAGCAGCTTGGGGTCAGGTGGACTTACAGACTACGAGCAGTACTTC
TRBV5-1	TRBJ2-7	.	.	CASSLGHPDGEQYF	TGCGCCAGCAGCTTGGGCCACCCAGATGGCGAGCAGTACTTC
TRBV29-1	TRBJ1-1	many	.	CSAREDEAFF	TGCAGCGCCCGAGAGGATGAAGCTTTCTTT
TRBV11-2	TRBJ2-3	few	.	CASSYDGWGTQYF	TGTGCCAGCAGCTATGACGGTTGGGGTACGCAGTATTTT
TRBV21-1	TRBJ1-1	many	.	CASSTVRGLVNTEAFF	TGTGCCAGCAGCACAGTCAGGGGGCTGGTGAACACTGAAGCTTTCTTT
TRBV6-1	TRBJ2-5	.	.	CATTRGLGQETQYF	TGTGCCACTACCAGGGGTCTGGGGCAAGAGACCCAGTACTTC
TRBV15	TRBJ1-2	many	TRBD1	CATSRGVQGQVRRNYGYTF	TGTGCCACCAGCAGAGGAGTTCAGGGACAGGTCCGAAGGAACTATGGCTACACCTTC
TRBV6-5	TRBJ2-7	.	TRBD2	CASSFSGKYEQYF	TGTGCCAGCAGTTTTAGCGGGAAGTACGAGCAGTACTTC
TRBV28	TRBJ1-2	many	.	CASSLDPRQGYTF	TGTGCCAGCAGTTTAGATCCCCGACAGGGCTACACCTTC
TRBV5-1	TRBJ1-2	many	.	CASSLDQGHYGYTF	TGCGCCAGCAGCTTGGATCAGGGACACTATGGCTACACCTTC
TRBV9	TRBJ1-1	many	.	CASSVDYRAFTEAFF	TGTGCCAGCAGCGTAGATTACAGGGCATTCACTGAAGCTTTCTTT
TRBV12-3/TRBV12-4	TRBJ2-3	many	.	CASTPLKTSSTDTQYF	TGTGCCAGCACCCCCCTAAAGACCTCTAGCACAGATACGCAGTATTTT
TRBV11-2	TRBJ2-3	many	.	CASSLGASPSTDTQYF	TGTGCCAGCAGCTTAGGCGCCTCACCTAGCACAGATACGCAGTATTTT